The 13 T cell receptor beta chains presented below share a single source sample, sequenced in a study of response to subunit inactivated influenza vaccine. TCRdb called the RT-PCR reads again in MiXCR, with one record for every CDR3 protein. The sample records more than 700,000 distinct CDR3 sequences, around 20% being singletons. The sample was PBMCs from blood, taken approximately 5 days after vaccination. The receptors originated from a man aged 45-65 years who received an inactivated influenza vaccine.

Notes on this clonotype: A junction boundary mismatches the germline segment, possibly from a read error. The chain is built from TRBV5-8 and TRBJ1-4; D is unresolved. Germline CDR1 is SGHTS and CDR2 is YDEGEE. The CDR3 runs 16 residues. Written as DNA, the CDR3 is TGTGCCAGCAGCTTGGGCCGGGCTTGGAAGGATGAAAAACTGGTTTTT. Amino acids: CASSLGRAWKDEKLVF.

The rearrangement links TRBV7-2 to TRBJ1-1; no clear D gene. The CDR3 extends over 15 amino acids. V dropped 2 bases and J dropped 3 bases, with 13 bases sitting between them. The germline gives CDR1 SGHTA, CDR2 FQGNSA. CDR3 bases: TGTGCCAGCAGCTTATCCACACGGATTTACACTGAAGCTTTCTTT. As protein: CASSLSTRIYTEAFF.

Details on this clonotype: One end of the junction fails to match germline, which may point to a read error. The rearrangement links TRBV4-3 to TRBJ2-5; D might be TRBD1 (6 bases). CDR3 size: 14 residues. Per germline, CDR1 LGHNA and CDR2 YSLEER. The CDR3 reads CASSQDRQVETQYF. For the CDR3, the DNA is TGCGCTAGCAGCCAAGATAGACAGGTGGAGACCCAGTACTTC.

The gene calls are TRBV10-3 and TRBJ2-7, with 10 bases lining up with TRBD1. The CDR3 runs 14 residues. V lost 6 bases, J lost 7 bases, and 9 bases stayed unmatched. Germline values: CDR1 ENHRY, CDR2 SYGVKD. For the CDR3, the DNA is TGTGCCATCAGCCCCGGGACAGGGGTGTGGGAGCAGTACTTC. This translates into CAISPGTGVWEQYF.

The chain carries TRBV20-1 and TRBJ2-1, with D perhaps matching TRBD2 (6 bases). V was pared by 5 bases and J by 0 bases, with 14 bases between. The length of the CDR3 is 15 residues. The germline V gene encodes CDR1 DFQATT and CDR2 SNEGSKA (reference sequence). The CDR3 loop reads CSAFGTRSSYNEQFF. In DNA form, the CDR3 reads TGCAGTGCTTTCGGGACTCGGAGCTCCTACAATGAGCAGTTCTTC.

In its sample, this clonotype was seen a few times. In DNA form, the CDR3 reads TGTGCCAGCAGTTCCTTGGCGGGGACAGGGGGCACTGAAGCTTTCTTT. Amino acid sequence: CASSSLAGTGGTEAFF. The rearrangement uses TRBV27 and TRBJ1-1; TRBD1 matches 11 bases. Germline CDR1 reads MNHEY; CDR2 reads SMNVEV (reference sequence). The junction had 8 bases not matched to a gene; V was cut back by 4 bases and J by 4 bases. CDR3 length equals 16 residues.

Only a few counts were recorded for this clonotype. In nucleotides, the CDR3 is TGTGCCAGCAGTTTGAGGGGATCTCCTAGCACAGATACGCAGTATTTT. As protein: CASSLRGSPSTDTQYF. This sequence joins TRBV12-3 or TRBV12-4 and TRBJ2-3; D is perhaps TRBD1 or TRBD2 (5 bases each). CDR3 length: 16 amino acids. Trimming removed 3 bases at V and 0 bases at J, with 13 bases between.

CDR3 nucleotides: TGCAGTGCTAGAGGCGAGCGGGGGGGCTGGTACAATGAGCAGTTCTTC. Translation gives CSARGERGGWYNEQFF. J is TRBJ2-1 and V is TRBV20-1; 10 bases line up with TRBD2. This CDR3 contains 16 residues. The V and J ends lost 1 base and 4 bases, in that order; junction bases with no gene match: 7. Germline V lookup: CDR1 DFQATT, CDR2 SNEGSKA (reference sequence).

The chain joins TRBV2 to TRBJ2-1; 12 positions agree with TRBD2. The CDR3 spans 14 residues. CDR1 is SNHLY and CDR2 is FYNNEI in the germline V gene. Trimming at V came to 10 bases and at J to 6 bases, leaving 7 bases not matched to a gene. The CDR3 bases are TGTGCCACGCGTCTAGCGGGGGGGCCCAATGAGCAGTTCTTC. Protein sequence: CATRLAGGPNEQFF.

This clonotype was picked up a small number of times. CDR3 coding DNA: TGCAGCGCCATGATGGGGGGCTCCTACAATGAGCAGTTCTTC. As protein: CSAMMGGSYNEQFF. The V call is TRBV29-1, the J call TRBJ2-1, with a possible D match to TRBD2 (6 bases). The V end was cut by 7 bases, the J end by 0 bases, with 13 bases between. The CDR3 is made up of 14 amino acids. CDR1 is SQVTM and CDR2 is ANQGSEA in the germline V gene.

In this sample, this clonotype turned up a few times. The chain carries TRBV6-1 and TRBJ2-2, with unresolved D. V dropped 6 bases and J dropped 0 bases, with 8 bases sitting between them. The CDR3 loop spans 14 amino acids. The germline gives CDR1 MNHNS, CDR2 SASEGT. The CDR3 region has the DNA TGTGCCAGCAGCCGGGTAGCGAACACCGGGGAGCTGTTTTTT. Encoded protein: CASSRVANTGELFF.

The rearrangement joins TRBV6-1 to TRBJ2-2, with 8 bases aligning to TRBD1. CDR1 and CDR2 from the germline V gene are MNHNS and SASEGT. V trimming: 7 bases; J trimming: 3 bases; junction bases outside the gene matches: 7. The CDR3 loop spans 15 amino acids. The CDR3 DNA reads as TGTGCCAGCAAATGGACAGGGCCCGACACCGGGGAGCTGTTTTTT. As protein: CASKWTGPDTGELFF.

This sequence joins TRBV12-3 or TRBV12-4 and TRBJ2-3, with TRBD1 matching over 7 bases. The ends lost 6 bases at V and 3 bases at J; junction bases unmatched: 6. The CDR3 is 14 residues long. The chain's CDR3 is CASRPTGLTDTQYF. The CDR3 nucleotides are TGTGCCAGCAGGCCGACAGGGTTGACAGATACGCAGTATTTT.